One and the same sample provided the 28 T cell receptor beta chains below, sequenced in a study of T cells in Graves' hyperthyroidism and ophthalmopathy. Researchers amplified the TCR beta CDR3 regions from RNA transcripts. Researchers ran a first-round RT-PCR on the TCR CDR3 using the HTBI primer set. TCRdb independently ran MiXCR on the multiplex PCR reads; one entry per CDR3 protein. Altogether about 340,000 distinct CDR3 sequences are present, roughly 18% being singletons, with the ten largest covering approximately 49%. Sequences were obtained from blood. All receptors derive from a woman between 50 and 59 years old with Graves' hyperthyroidism.

This clonotype was observed a few times. The chain carries TRBV6-1 and TRBJ1-3; 10 bases align to TRBD1. Germline loops: CDR1 MNHNS, CDR2 SASEGT. V shed 5 bases and J 2 bases; nucleotides not matched to a gene: 3. The CDR3 covers 15 residues. The CDR3 reads CASSRGQGAGNTIYF. In nucleotides, the CDR3 is TGTGCCAGCAGTCGCGGACAGGGGGCTGGAAACACCATATATTTT.

This rearrangement joins TRBV10-3 to TRBJ1-1; the match to TRBD1 covers 10 bases. Germline-derived CDR1 and CDR2 are ENHRY and SYGVKD. V gave up 6 bases and J gave up 0 bases; unmatched junction bases: 4. The CDR3 consists of 15 residues. The CDR3 loop is CAIRRQGAMNTEAFF. In nucleotides, the CDR3 is TGTGCCATCAGACGACAGGGGGCGATGAACACTGAAGCTTTCTTT.

The table lists this clonotype with many counts. This chain joins TRBV12-3 or TRBV12-4 and TRBJ2-3, with TRBD1 matching 8 bases. The J segment lost 4 bases and the V segment lost 5 bases, leaving 5 bases of the junction unmatched. The CDR3 has 14 amino acids. In DNA, the CDR3 is TGTGCCAGCAGTACAAGGACAGGGTCAGATACGCAGTATTTT. This gives the protein CASSTRTGSDTQYF.

This clonotype was detected ten times or more. The chain carries TRBV6-1 and TRBJ1-2; D is unclear. Germline-derived CDR1 and CDR2 are MNHNS and SASEGT. The CDR3 consists of 12 residues. Between the trimmed V and J ends, which lost 2 bases and 3 bases, there was a span of 4 bases. The DNA for the CDR3 is TGTGCCAGCAGTGAAACAGACTATGGCTACACCTTC. Translation gives CASSETDYGYTF.

This clonotype has more than one count but fewer than ten. This chain joins TRBV9 and TRBJ2-7; D is possibly TRBD1 (5 bases). Trimming removed 4 bases from V and 5 bases from J, with 16 bases in between. Germline V gene lookup returns CDR1 SGDLS and CDR2 YYNGEE. CDR3 length: 14 amino acids. Here the CDR3 reads CASSPRQGRNEQYF. CDR3 coding DNA: TGTGCCAGCAGCCCTCGGCAGGGTCGGAACGAGCAGTACTTC.

V and J are TRBV6-4 and TRBJ2-2; D is unresolved. Germline assignment: CDR1 MRHNA and CDR2 SNTAGT. This CDR3 has 17 amino acids. V lost 0 bases to trimming and J lost 0 bases, with 11 bases between them. The CDR3 DNA sequence: TGTGCCAGCAGTGACTCCGCCATAGCAGCGAACACCGGGGAGCTGTTTTTT. It translates to CASSDSAIAANTGELFF.

The sample holds many counts of this clonotype. J is TRBJ1-5 and V is TRBV24-1; D ambiguous. The CDR3 is made up of 13 amino acids. V was clipped by 5 bases and J by 1 base, with 5 bases between them. The germline gives CDR1 KGHDR, CDR2 SFDVKD. CDR3 residues: CATSGQSNQPQHF. The CDR3, as DNA: TGTGCCACCAGTGGTCAAAGCAATCAGCCCCAGCATTTT.

There are a few counts of this clonotype. J is TRBJ2-1 and V is TRBV27; D not certain. Trimming shortened V by 6 bases and J by 3 bases, and 15 bases separated the two germline ends. Per the germline V gene, CDR1 is MNHEY and CDR2 is SMNVEV (reference sequence). The CDR3 covers 15 residues. The CDR3 DNA reads as TGTGCCAGCAGCCTAGATCGGAGCTACTACAATGAGCAGTTCTTC. It specifies CASSLDRSYYNEQFF.

The rearrangement joins TRBV6-6 to TRBJ2-1, with TRBD2 identical over 11 bases. CDR3 length: 16 residues. Germline values: CDR1 MNHNY, CDR2 SVGAGI (reference sequence). V was pared by 0 bases and J by 4 bases, with 2 bases of the junction left unmatched. Written as DNA, the CDR3 is TGTGCCAGCAGTTACTCGACTAGCGGGGCTTACAATGAGCAGTTCTTC. This encodes CASSYSTSGAYNEQFF.

The chain has TRBV5-6 and TRBJ1-1, with D tentatively TRBD1 (6 bases). This CDR3 has 13 residues. Trimming removed 0 bases from V and 7 bases from J, with 10 bases in between. Germline V gene sequence: CDR1 SGHDT, CDR2 YYEEEE. CDR3 sequence: CASSLEAGVEAFF. For the CDR3, the DNA is TGTGCCAGCAGCTTGGAGGCAGGGGTTGAAGCTTTCTTT.

There are a few counts of this clonotype. The chain has TRBV20-1 and TRBJ1-5, with TRBD1 as a possible D gene (5 bases). V was trimmed by 3 bases and J by 0 bases, leaving 18 bases between them. Germline CDR1 and CDR2: DFQATT and SNEGSKA (reference sequence). CDR3 length: 17 residues. The CDR3 here is CSARSTTASRSNQPQHF. The CDR3 nucleotides read TGCAGTGCTAGGTCCACGACAGCGTCTCGTAGCAATCAGCCCCAGCATTTT.

J is TRBJ2-7 and V is TRBV7-9; 10 positions match TRBD1. Trimming removed 8 bases from V and 5 bases from J; junction bases left unmatched: 6. Per germline, CDR1 SEHNR and CDR2 FQNEAQ (reference sequence). CDR3 size: 13 residues. The CDR3 region has the DNA TGTGCCAGCGGAAGGGGACAGGGGCACGAGCAGTACGTC. This sequence encodes CASGRGQGHEQYV.

Many counts were recorded for this clonotype. V usage is TRBV3-1 and J usage is TRBJ2-5, with TRBD2 matching over 12 bases. Trimming took 4 bases from V and 5 from J; bases not matched to a gene: 5. CDR3 length: 15 residues. The germline gives CDR1 LGHDT, CDR2 YNNKEL (reference sequence). The CDR3 is CASSLLAGGGETQYF. CDR3 DNA sequence: TGTGCCAGCAGCCTCCTAGCGGGAGGGGGTGAGACCCAGTACTTC.

The table lists this clonotype with many counts. This chain joins TRBV28 and TRBJ2-7; D perhaps matches TRBD1 (5 bases). The length of the CDR3 is 14 residues. The ends were cut back, 3 bases at V and 5 bases at J, with 14 bases in the middle. The germline V gene encodes CDR1 MDHEN and CDR2 SYDVKM. CDR3 residues: CASSLTNRIDEQYF. The CDR3 DNA sequence: TGTGCCAGCAGTTTGACGAACAGGATCGACGAGCAGTACTTC.

The chain uses TRBV2 and TRBJ1-2, with D possibly TRBD1 on 5 matching bases. The V and J ends lost 3 bases and 8 bases respectively, with 16 bases between them. The CDR3 runs 14 residues. Germline CDR1 and CDR2: SNHLY and FYNNEI. Here the CDR3 DNA reads TGTGCCAGCAGTGAGCAGGGCCTGATAGGCGGCTACACCTTC. Protein: CASSEQGLIGGYTF.

V usage is TRBV28 and J usage is TRBJ2-2; 9 bases are a match to TRBD2. Germline V CDR1 and CDR2: MDHEN, SYDVKM. V lost 1 base and J lost 1; bases outside the gene matches: 7. The CDR3 runs 18 residues. The CDR3 nucleotides are TGTGCCAGCAGTTTATTCCCACCTAGCGGGGTGAACACCGGGGAGCTGTTTTTT. The encoded protein is CASSLFPPSGVNTGELFF.

This clonotype was detected many times. One end of the junction does not line up with germline, which may come from a read error. This chain links TRBV7-7 with TRBJ2-7, with TRBD1 matching 7 bases. The CDR3 spans 15 residues. Germline values: CDR1 SSHAT, CDR2 FNYEAQ (reference sequence). The CDR3 DNA sequence: TGTGCTAGCAGCTTACGACAGGGCCACCTCTACGAGCAGTACTTC. Encoded protein: CASSLRQGHLYEQYF.

This clonotype was recorded at least ten times. This chain links TRBV11-2 with TRBJ2-7; 10 nucleotides align to TRBD1. With V trimmed by 5 bases and J by 6 bases, 10 bases remained unmatched. The CDR3 has 15 residues. Germline V CDR1 and CDR2: SGHAT, FQNNGV. The CDR3 sequence: CASSGAGQGQFEQYF. The CDR3 DNA reads as TGTGCCAGCAGCGGAGCGGGACAGGGGCAGTTCGAGCAGTACTTC. The full variable domain, with the rest looked up from reference TRBV11-2 and TRBJ2-7, is EAGVAQSPRYKIIEKRQSVAFWCNPISGHATLYWYQQILGQGPKLLIQFQNNGVVDDSQLPKDRFSAERLKGVDSTLKIQPAKLEDSAVYLCASSGAGQGQFEQYFGPGTRLTVT.

This clonotype came up many times. The chain joins TRBV27 to TRBJ1-2; TRBD1 aligns across 8 bases. This CDR3 is 13 amino acids long. CDR1 and CDR2 from the germline V gene are MNHEY and SMNVEV (reference sequence). The J segment lost 8 bases and the V segment lost 3 bases, leaving 5 bases of the junction unmatched. CDR3 nucleotides: TGTGCCAGCAGTTTTGGACAGGGAGTGGGCTACACCTTC. Protein sequence: CASSFGQGVGYTF.

This clonotype showed up many times. This chain connects TRBV18 to TRBJ2-3, with D uncertain. Trimming left V 3 bases short and J 4 bases short, with 11 bases between. From germline, CDR1 is KGHSH and CDR2 LQKENI. This CDR3 is built from 14 residues. The CDR3 region has the DNA TGTGCCAGCTCACCCGACTTTGTATCAGATACGCAGTATTTT. Protein product: CASSPDFVSDTQYF.

This clonotype appeared a few times. The chain recombines TRBV10-3 with TRBJ2-5; no clear D gene. There are 12 residues in the CDR3. The germline V and J ends were trimmed by 9 bases and 4 bases, with 12 bases remaining between them. CDR1 ENHRY and CDR2 SYGVKD come from the germline V gene. The CDR3 DNA sequence: TGTGCCATTTCTGAGAATGGAGAGACCCAGTACTTC. Translating gives CAISENGETQYF.

The V gene is TRBV6-2 or TRBV6-3, the J gene TRBJ2-1; TRBD2 aligns across 15 bases. The germline CDR1 and CDR2 sequences are MNHEY and SVGEGT. The V gene end was trimmed by 2 bases and the J gene end by 9 bases; junction bases not matched to a gene: 11. The CDR3 loop spans 18 amino acids. The CDR3 DNA reads TGTGCCAGCAGTTACGGACTAGCGGGAGGGCCCTCAAACGGTGAGCAGTTCTTC. Translated: CASSYGLAGGPSNGEQFF.

The V and J genes are TRBV10-3 and TRBJ2-5; perhaps TRBD2 as D (5 bases). Trimming shortened V by 3 bases and J by 5 bases, and 7 bases separated the two germline ends. Germline V gene data show CDR1 as ENHRY and CDR2 as SYGVKD. There are 12 residues in the CDR3. The CDR3 reads CAISEWEETQYF. The CDR3 bases are TGTGCCATCAGTGAATGGGAGGAGACCCAGTACTTC.

This clonotype was found many times. The chain has TRBV6-1 and TRBJ2-1, with D perhaps matching TRBD2 (6 bases). CDR3 size: 14 residues. V was cut by 7 bases and J by 3 bases, with 13 bases left in between. The V gene's germline CDR1 is MNHNS and CDR2 SASEGT. The DNA for the CDR3 is TGTGCCAGCATGCAAGCGGGCGGCTACAATGAGCAGTTCTTC. Its protein is CASMQAGGYNEQFF.

This chain links TRBV10-3 with TRBJ1-3, with a tentative D call TRBD1 (5 bases). V was pared by 10 bases and J by 4 bases, with 14 bases between. From germline, CDR1 is ENHRY and CDR2 SYGVKD. CDR3 size: 13 residues. The CDR3 spells CASASGTGNTIYF. For the CDR3, the DNA is TGTGCCAGCGCCTCCGGGACCGGAAACACCATATATTTT.

This clonotype was recorded at least ten times. This chain uses TRBV30 with TRBJ2-5; D is perhaps TRBD1 (7 bases). This CDR3 spans 14 amino acids. Germline V CDR1 and CDR2: GTSNPN, SVGIG (reference sequence). With 4 bases removed from V and 1 base from J, the gap between germline ends came to 13 bases. CDR3 sequence: CAWKAGQPQETQYF. As DNA, the CDR3 is TGTGCCTGGAAGGCGGGACAGCCCCAAGAGACCCAGTACTTC.

The rearrangement links TRBV30 to TRBJ1-2, with 7 bases matching TRBD1. Germline V lookup: CDR1 GTSNPN, CDR2 SVGIG (reference sequence). V shed 3 bases, J shed 8 bases, and the junction held 12 bases outside the gene matches. The CDR3 covers 14 residues. The CDR3 is CAWSLNRGSGGYTF. DNA of the CDR3: TGTGCCTGGAGCCTCAACAGGGGATCAGGCGGCTACACCTTC.

The sample holds a few counts of this clonotype. The J gene is TRBJ2-1, the V gene TRBV7-3; 8 bases are a match to TRBD2. Trimming cost V 0 bases and J 12 bases; bases outside gene matches: 4. CDR3 size: 13 residues. Germline CDR1 is SGHTA and CDR2 is FQGTGA. The CDR3 here is CASSLTAGGWQFF. In DNA form, the CDR3 reads TGTGCCAGCAGCTTAACGGCGGGAGGTTGGCAGTTCTTC.